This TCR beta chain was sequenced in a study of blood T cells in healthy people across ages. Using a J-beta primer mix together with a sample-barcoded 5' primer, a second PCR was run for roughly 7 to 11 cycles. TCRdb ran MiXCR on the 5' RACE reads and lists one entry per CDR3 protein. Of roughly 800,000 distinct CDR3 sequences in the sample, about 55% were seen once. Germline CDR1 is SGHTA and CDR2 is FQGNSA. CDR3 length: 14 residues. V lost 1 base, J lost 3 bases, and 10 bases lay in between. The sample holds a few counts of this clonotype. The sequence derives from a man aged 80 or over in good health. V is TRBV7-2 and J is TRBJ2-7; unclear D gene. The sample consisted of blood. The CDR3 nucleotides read TGTGCCAGCAGCTTAGGGGTGCAGCTCTACGAGCAGTACTTC. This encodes CASSLGVQLYEQYF.